What follows are 17 T cell receptor beta chains derived from one specimen sequenced in a study of blood T cell repertoires in COVID-19. Profiled with immunoSEQ multiplex PCR; TCRdb holds only in-frame clones, not every one. This table has about 150,000 clones, about 88% appearing once. The sample comprised peripheral blood. These receptors originate from a woman aged 60-75 years with COVID-19, enrolled during active disease.

CDR3: CASSLTAGTGGLASTEAFF. CDR3 nucleotides: TGTGCCAGCAGCCTTACTGCCGGGACAGGGGGATTGGCGAGCACTGAAGCTTTCTTT. This chain links TRBV4-2 with TRBJ1-1; 11 bases are shared with TRBD1. CDR1 is LGHNA and CDR2 is YNFKEQ in the germline V gene. The V and J ends lost 4 bases and 4 bases, in that order; junction bases with no gene match: 17. This CDR3 spans 19 amino acids.

The chain is built from TRBV7-8 and TRBJ1-3, with 8 bases matching TRBD1. The CDR3 contains 13 residues. Germline loops: CDR1 SGHVS, CDR2 FQNEAQ. V lost 3 bases to trimming and J lost 8 bases; unmatched junction nucleotides: 3. The CDR3 is CASSLPGGDTIYF. CDR3 DNA sequence: TGTGCCAGCAGCTTGCCAGGGGGCGACACCATATATTTT.

The J gene is TRBJ1-6, the V gene TRBV6-1, with 8 bases identical to TRBD1. Germline V lookup: CDR1 MNHNS, CDR2 SASEGT. V gave up 4 bases and J gave up 9 bases; unmatched junction bases: 20. There are 19 residues in the CDR3. The CDR3 DNA reads TGTGCCAGCAGTGGCCGCTCAGGGGGCGCGAGGCAGTTGGGTTCACCCCTCCACTTT. Protein product: CASSGRSGGARQLGSPLHF.

The V gene is TRBV18, the J gene TRBJ1-6; D gene unclear. The CDR3 contains 14 residues. V was clipped by 1 base and J by 7 bases, with 8 bases between them. In germline, CDR1 is KGHSH, CDR2 LQKENI. CDR3 bases: TGTGCCAGCTCACCACAGGGCGGGAATTCACCCCTCCACTTT. As protein: CASSPQGGNSPLHF.

This rearrangement joins TRBV7-3 to TRBJ1-1; 9 bases line up with TRBD1. Germline CDR1 and CDR2: SGHTA and FQGTGA. The length of the CDR3 is 14 residues. Trimming removed 6 bases from V and 5 bases from J; junction bases left unmatched: 7. DNA of the CDR3: TGTGCCAGCAGTTACACAGGGGGCCTAACTGAAGCTTTCTTT. Translating it yields CASSYTGGLTEAFF.

V is TRBV4-1 and J is TRBJ1-1; D ambiguous. V was clipped by 3 bases and J by 3 bases, with 11 bases between them. CDR1 MGHRA and CDR2 YSYEKL come from the germline V gene. The CDR3 covers 14 residues. The CDR3 protein is CASSQARLYTEAFF. The CDR3 DNA follows: TGCGCCAGCAGCCAGGCCAGACTGTACACTGAAGCTTTCTTT.

This clone was seen just once. The chain employs TRBV15 and TRBJ2-4; 7 nucleotides line up with TRBD2. The germline V gene has CDR1 LNHNV and CDR2 YYDKDF (reference sequence). There are 13 residues in the CDR3. The V segment lost 0 bases and the J segment 8 bases; nucleotides outside the gene matches: 1. The CDR3 bases are TGTGCCACCAGCAGAGATGGGGGGGACATTCAGTACTTC. This gives the protein CATSRDGGDIQYF. The full variable domain, its missing parts supplied by reference TRBV15 and TRBJ2-4, is DAMVIQNPRYQVTQFGKPVTLSCSQTLNHNVMYWYQQKSSQAPKLLFHYYDKDFNNEADTPDNFQSRRPNTSFCFLDIRSPGLGDTAMYLCATSRDGGDIQYFGAGTRLSVL.

The rearrangement joins TRBV3-1 (or the pseudogene TRBV3-2) to TRBJ1-3; possibly TRBD1 for D (6 bases). Trimming took 11 bases from V and 2 from J, leaving 10 bases between them. Germline V gene data show CDR1 as LGHDT and CDR2 as YNNKEL (reference sequence). The CDR3 is made up of 12 amino acids. The CDR3 nucleotides are TGTGCCTCAAAGGGGGCTGGAAACACCATATATTTT. Protein product: CASKGAGNTIYF.

The sample holds one count of this clone. The chain carries TRBV5-4 and TRBJ1-2; D not resolved. CDR3 length: 15 residues. V lost 3 bases and J 6 bases, leaving 18 bases between the germline ends. Germline V gene data show CDR1 as SGHNT and CDR2 as YYREEE (reference sequence). The CDR3 is CASSYGVSLINGYTF. CDR3 nucleotides: TGTGCCAGCAGCTACGGGGTCAGTCTAATTAATGGCTACACCTTC. The whole variable domain, filled in from reference TRBV5-4 and TRBJ1-2, reads ETGVTQSPTHLIKTRGQQVTLRCSSQSGHNTVSWYQQALGQGPQFIFQYYREEENGRGNFPPRFSGLQFPNYSSELNVNALELDDSALYLCASSYGVSLINGYTFGSGTRLTVV.

The chain carries TRBV27 and TRBJ1-2; a weak D match, TRBD1 (6 bases). Germline V gene data show CDR1 as MNHEY and CDR2 as SMNVEV (reference sequence). The CDR3 covers 12 residues. V was cut by 4 bases and J by 8 bases, with 11 bases left in between. DNA for the CDR3: TGTGCCAGCAGTTCCCGCGGGGGCGGCTACACCTTC. Encoded protein: CASSSRGGGYTF.

This clone was picked up one time. The chain employs TRBV5-1 and TRBJ2-3; no clear D gene. Trimming took off 2 bases at V and 1 base at J, with 8 bases between the two ends. Germline assignment: CDR1 SGHRS and CDR2 YFSETQ. The CDR3 consists of 14 residues. The DNA of the CDR3 is TGCGCCAGCAGCTTCAGGTCCGGCACAGATACGCAGTATTTT. It encodes CASSFRSGTDTQYF. The whole variable domain, remainder taken from reference TRBV5-1 and TRBJ2-3, is KAGVTQTPRYLIKTRGQQVTLSCSPISGHRSVSWYQQTPGQGLQFLFEYFSETQRNKGNFPGRFSGRQFSNSRSEMNVSTLELGDSALYLCASSFRSGTDTQYFGPGTRLTVL.

The rearrangement uses TRBV5-5 and TRBJ1-1; TRBD1 matches 9 bases. The CDR3 covers 14 residues. Trimming removed 5 bases from V and 4 bases from J; junction bases left unmatched: 6. Germline CDR1 is SGHKS and CDR2 is YYEKEE (reference sequence). CDR3 in amino acids: CASSYRGPGTEAFF. The DNA of the CDR3 is TGTGCCAGCAGTTACAGGGGGCCGGGCACTGAAGCTTTCTTT.

The CDR3 is CAWGQGAWAQHF. In nucleotides, the CDR3 is TGTGCCTGGGGACAGGGAGCATGGGCCCAGCATTTT. V and J are TRBV30 and TRBJ1-5; TRBD1 agrees at 8 bases. Germline loops: CDR1 GTSNPN, CDR2 SVGIG (reference sequence). The junction had 8 bases not matched to a gene; V was cut back by 5 bases and J by 11 bases. The CDR3 contains 12 residues. The complete variable domain, with remaining parts taken from reference TRBV30 and TRBJ1-5, reads SQTIHQWPATLVQPVGSPLSLECTVEGTSNPNLYWYRQAAGRGLQLLFYSVGIGQISSEVPQNLSASRPQDRQFILSSKKLLLSDSGFYLCAWGQGAWAQHFGDGTRLSIL.

The chain combines TRBV6-4 with TRBJ2-7; D is perhaps TRBD2 (6 bases). Germline-derived CDR1 and CDR2 are MRHNA and SNTAGT. The CDR3 runs 15 residues. Between the trimmed V and J ends, which lost 4 bases and 6 bases, there was a span of 19 bases. The CDR3 DNA is TGTGCCAGCAGTGGTGGCAGGGAGGTAAGGGCCGAGCAGTACGTC. Translation gives CASSGGREVRAEQYV.

The chain employs TRBV7-6 and TRBJ2-3; D gene ambiguous. This CDR3 is built from 17 residues. V was pared by 4 bases and J by 4 bases, with 21 bases between. Germline CDR1 is SGHVS and CDR2 is FNYEAQ. CDR3 sequence reads: CASSSLGPGVHPDTQYF. DNA for the CDR3: TGTGCCAGCAGCTCTCTTGGTCCTGGAGTGCATCCAGATACGCAGTATTTT.

The chain recombines TRBV5-1 with TRBJ1-2; 7 nucleotides match TRBD1. The CDR3 runs to 13 residues. Trimming took 5 bases from V and 7 from J; bases not matched to a gene: 8. Germline CDR1 and CDR2: SGHRS and YFSETQ. The chain's CDR3 is CASSAGTASGYTF. DNA for the CDR3: TGCGCCAGCAGTGCCGGGACAGCAAGTGGCTACACCTTC.

CDR3 amino acids: CASSQSALGGYEQYF. The CDR3 coding sequence is TGTGCCAGCAGCCAGTCGGCGCTAGGGGGCTACGAGCAGTACTTC. V is TRBV7-9 and J is TRBJ2-7; possible D gene TRBD1, 6 bases. Deletions cut 5 bases from V and 3 bases from J, with 17 bases between. CDR1 is SEHNR and CDR2 is FQNEAQ in the germline V gene (reference sequence). CDR3 size: 15 residues.